The entry below gives a single T cell receptor (beta chain) sequence along with its context. The CDR3 is made up of 16 amino acids. The germline V gene encodes CDR1 MNHNS and CDR2 SASEGT. The V gene lost 2 bases and the J gene lost 4 bases, with 15 bases spanning the gap. Treatment: randomized to nivolumab then ipilimumab (arm A) or the reverse (arm B). No patient had prior DNA-damaging chemotherapy. PBMC sorting kept live CD3+CD8+ cells without CD19 or CD56. These data originate in a study of sequential checkpoint blockade in melanoma. Overall study: Arm A got nivolumab then ipilimumab; arm B the reverse, 1:1. Both treatment sequences were followed by maintenance nivolumab.

Profiled with immunoSEQ multiplex PCR; TCRdb holds only in-frame clones, not every one. This table has about 17,000 clones, roughly 71% appearing once. The specimen comprised CD8+ T cells sorted from blood (inferred from file names), sampled from a patient given nivolumab and ipilimumab in sequence. V and J are TRBV6-1 and TRBJ2-1, with D uncertain. The sequence was obtained from a human donor with melanoma. The CDR3 DNA reads TGTGCCAGCAGTGAAAGGTCTCGTCGGGTATACAATGAGCAGTTCTTC. Translation: CASSERSRRVYNEQFF.